Each of the 24 T cell receptor beta chains below was sequenced from the same sample in a study of CXCR3-negative and CXCR3-positive naive CD8 T cells. The authors prepared UMI-labeled TRB cDNA libraries by 5' RACE. TCRdb re-called the 5' RACE reads; every CDR3 protein appears as one record, without DNA. This listing includes about 46,000 distinct CDR3 sequences. Sequences were obtained from naive CXCR3- CD8+ T cells from blood. Subset given: CD45RO-CCR7+CD27+CD95- naive CD8+ T cells lacking CXCR3 (TNR3-). The receptors come from a human donor in good health. Some clones in this sample may be carry-over from other donors' samples.

The gene calls are TRBV4-2 and TRBJ2-7; as DNA is missing, the TRBD1 call by TCRdb cannot be tested. Germline V gene lookup returns CDR1 LGHNA and CDR2 YNFKEQ. The CDR3 runs 15 residues. The CDR3 is CASSQASSGTTAQYF.

The chain combines TRBV28 with TRBJ2-3; the TRBD2 assignment by TCRdb is unverifiable without DNA. CDR3 length: 16 residues. Per the germline V gene, CDR1 is MDHEN and CDR2 is SYDVKM. This CDR3 reads CASSSLAGESTDTQYF.

The gene calls are TRBV6-2 or TRBV6-3 and TRBJ1-1; the TRBD1 assignment by TCRdb is unverifiable without DNA. CDR3 length equals 13 residues. Per germline, CDR1 MNHEY and CDR2 SVGEGT. The CDR3 here is CASSVGRITEAFF.

Frequency places this clonotype as medium-sized. The rearrangement joins TRBV6-2 or TRBV6-3 to TRBJ1-5. This CDR3 is built from 14 residues. From germline, CDR1 is MNHEY and CDR2 SVGEGT. CDR3 in amino acids: CATERDPENQPQHF.

The chain links TRBV7-4 to TRBJ1-5; TCRdb gives TRBD1 as the D gene, but with no DNA this cannot be confirmed. The CDR3 covers 17 residues. Germline values: CDR1 SGHVT, CDR2 SQSDAQ. CDR3 amino acids: CASSPRDRDFSNQPQHF.

This sequence joins TRBV7-6 and TRBJ2-1; TCRdb's assignment of TRBD2 cannot be checked, as there is no DNA. This CDR3 contains 13 residues. Germline V CDR1 and CDR2: SGHVS, FNYEAQ. CDR3 in amino acids: CASSETSLDEQFF.

The chain joins TRBV25-1 to TRBJ1-1. CDR1 is MGHDK, CDR2 SYGVNS, per germline. There are 12 residues in the CDR3. The CDR3 loop is CASSTGSTEAFF.

V and J are TRBV29-1 and TRBJ2-7; TCRdb's D gene call, TRBD2, goes unchecked for lack of DNA. This CDR3 region has 13 residues. The germline V gene has CDR1 SQVTM and CDR2 ANQGSEA. CDR3 region: CSAALAAPYEQYF.

This chain links TRBV28 with TRBJ2-1; TCRdb calls TRBD1, which cannot be checked without DNA. CDR3 length: 17 amino acids. CDR1 and CDR2 (germline): MDHEN, SYDVKM. The CDR3 here is CASSPGGGSPSYNEQFF.

V gene TRBV29-1 combines with J gene TRBJ2-3; the TCRdb call, TRBD1, lacks DNA for checking. This CDR3 comprises 15 residues. Per the germline V gene, CDR1 is SQVTM and CDR2 is ANQGSEA. CDR3 residues: CSVEGLAPGTDTQYF.

The rearrangement links TRBV29-1 to TRBJ2-2; without DNA, the TCRdb call of TRBD1 cannot be checked. The CDR3 runs 11 residues. CDR1 SQVTM and CDR2 ANQGSEA come from the germline V gene. CDR3 sequence: CSVGGIGELFF.

The chain has TRBV28 and TRBJ2-7; TCRdb names TRBD2, which stays unverified in the absence of DNA. The CDR3 is made up of 16 amino acids. Germline V lookup: CDR1 MDHEN, CDR2 SYDVKM. CDR3 loop: CASSPRLAGGDYEQYF.

The rearrangement joins TRBV29-1 to TRBJ2-7. The CDR3 extends over 11 amino acids. Germline V gene sequence: CDR1 SQVTM, CDR2 ANQGSEA. CDR3: CSVELGNEQYF.

The CDR3 sequence is CASSLVVQPYEQYF. The chain joins TRBV12-3 or TRBV12-4 to TRBJ2-7. The CDR3 is 14 residues long.

The chain joins TRBV7-9 to TRBJ2-5; TCRdb proposes TRBD1, but this gene call is untestable without DNA. Germline V gene lookup returns CDR1 SEHNR and CDR2 FQNEAQ (reference sequence). This CDR3 has 13 amino acids. The CDR3 reads CASSPGTEETQYF.

According to its frequency, this clonotype is medium-sized. This chain connects TRBV27 to TRBJ2-7; absent DNA, TCRdb's TRBD1 call cannot be checked. The V gene's germline CDR1 is MNHEY and CDR2 SMNVEV (reference sequence). There are 14 residues in the CDR3. CDR3 residues: CASSPGTGGYEQYF.

The rearrangement uses TRBV28 and TRBJ2-3. This CDR3 is built from 14 residues. Germline assignment: CDR1 MDHEN and CDR2 SYDVKM. CDR3 protein: CASSSSDSTDTQYF.

The V and J genes are TRBV27 and TRBJ2-7; the D gene TCRdb calls, TRBD1, cannot be checked with no DNA. This CDR3 region has 15 residues. Germline V gives CDR1 MNHEY, CDR2 SMNVEV (reference sequence). CDR3 region: CASSPTGGYFYEQYF.

J is TRBJ1-1 and V is TRBV5-1; TCRdb names TRBD1, which stays unverified in the absence of DNA. This CDR3 has 15 amino acids. Germline V gene sequence: CDR1 SGHRS, CDR2 YFSETQ. The CDR3 sequence is CASSLGHRENTEAFF.

The rearrangement links TRBV20-1 to TRBJ1-2; the D call from TCRdb, TRBD1, cannot be confirmed without DNA. The CDR3 is 16 amino acids. Germline V gene sequence: CDR1 DFQATT, CDR2 SNEGSKA (reference sequence). CDR3: CSAPLGTGDLGYGYTF.

The chain combines TRBV7-9 with TRBJ2-7; TCRdb outputs TRBD1, but without DNA this stays unchecked. The CDR3 has 15 residues. CDR1 is SEHNR, CDR2 FQNEAQ, per germline (reference sequence). This CDR3 is CASSSDRGGYYEQYF. The complete variable domain, with remaining parts taken from reference TRBV7-9 and TRBJ2-7, reads DTGVSQNPRHKITKRGQNVTFRCDPISEHNRLYWYRQTLGQGPEFLTYFQNEAQLEKSRLLSDRFSAERPKGSFSTLEIQRTEQGDSAMYLCASSSDRGGYYEQYFGPGTRLTVT.

The chain couples TRBV7-3 to TRBJ2-1; no DNA is available, so the TRBD1 call from TCRdb remains unchecked. Germline V gene sequence: CDR1 SGHTA, CDR2 FQGTGA. This CDR3 is 16 amino acids long. The CDR3 here is CASSFLGQGAPSEQFF.

This rearrangement joins TRBV5-1 to TRBJ1-1; no DNA is available, so the TRBD1 call from TCRdb remains unchecked. The CDR3 extends over 13 amino acids. Germline V lookup: CDR1 SGHRS, CDR2 YFSETQ. The CDR3: CASSPGGDTEAFF.

The chain joins TRBV27 to TRBJ2-3; the D gene TCRdb calls, TRBD2, cannot be checked with no DNA. Germline CDR1 and CDR2: MNHEY and SMNVEV (reference sequence). The CDR3 covers 16 residues. This CDR3 is CASSLNAGNWADTQYF.